This TCR beta chain comes out of a study of shared clonotypes between healthy human individuals. As defined, naive CD8 cells were CD45RO-negative and positively selected for CCR7, with terminally differentiated effector memory CD45RA+ cells excluded. The table came from immunoSEQ multiplex PCR; TCRdb's copy has only in-frame clones and leaves some out. The data show hundreds of thousands of clones, approximately 96% seen once. CDR1 and CDR2 (germline): WSHSY, SAAADI. The length of the CDR3 is 13 residues. V lost 2 bases to trimming and J lost 3 bases, with 8 bases between them. V and J are TRBV10-2 and TRBJ2-7; D gene ambiguous. The sequence was obtained from a woman in her 30s in good health. Sequencing was done on a sample of naive CD8+ T cells sorted from blood. As DNA, the CDR3 is TGCGCCAGCAGTGAGGGCGTTCTCTACGAGCAGTACTTC. Translated: CASSEGVLYEQYF.